One sample yielded the 31 T cell receptor beta chains listed below, sequenced in a study of PD-1 blockade in classical Hodgkin lymphoma. Libraries were prepared by immunoSEQ multiplex PCR; TCRdb keeps only in-frame clonotypes and omits some of them. The table records about 90,000 clones, approximately 90% of them present only once. Stated time point: cycle 4 day 1 (C4D1), after less than seven weeks of nivolumab. In every patient, relapse followed autologous stem cell transplantation, while exposure to brentuximab vedotin differed. Sequencing used peripheral blood mononuclear cells (PBMCs), obtained before the fourth cycle of nivolumab. The receptors come from a human donor with classical Hodgkin lymphoma.

The J gene is TRBJ2-2, the V gene TRBV7-3, with 9 bases aligning to TRBD2. CDR1 and CDR2 from the germline V gene are SGHTA and FQGTGA. The CDR3 is 20 residues long. V lost 2 bases, J lost 0 bases, and 13 bases stayed unmatched. The CDR3: CASSLSPQRGVFANTGELFF. The DNA for the CDR3 is TGTGCCAGCAGCTTATCTCCTCAGCGGGGGGTCTTCGCGAACACCGGGGAGCTGTTTTTT.

This clone was detected a few times. The V and J genes are TRBV15 and TRBJ1-1, with TRBD1 as a possible D gene (6 bases). V lost 2 bases and J lost 1, with 23 bases in between. Germline V gene data show CDR1 as LNHNV and CDR2 as YYDKDF (reference sequence). The length of the CDR3 is 19 residues. The CDR3 DNA reads TGTGCCACCAGCAGACAGAGGTTACTGGGGGCGGAGGGGAACACTGAAGCTTTCTTT. This gives the protein CATSRQRLLGAEGNTEAFF.

The chain employs TRBV4-2 and TRBJ1-3; D is ambiguous. The CDR3 spans 13 residues. The V end was cut by 7 bases, the J end by 0 bases, with 7 bases between. Per germline, CDR1 LGHNA and CDR2 YNFKEQ. The CDR3 DNA reads TGTGCCAGCAACAGCCACTCTGGAAACACCATATATTTT. It codes for CASNSHSGNTIYF.

The chain combines TRBV19 with TRBJ2-1, with TRBD2 identical over 15 bases. Germline CDR1 and CDR2: LNHDA and SQIVND (reference sequence). The CDR3 is 15 residues long. The J segment lost 9 bases and the V segment lost 3 bases, leaving 3 bases of the junction unmatched. CDR3 loop: CASSMGLAGGPEQFF. The CDR3 coding sequence is TGTGCCAGTAGTATGGGACTAGCGGGGGGCCCTGAGCAGTTCTTC.

This clone was counted once. The chain carries TRBV7-9 and TRBJ2-4, with 7 bases that match TRBD2. J was trimmed by 9 bases and V by 6 bases; bases with no gene match: 11. The CDR3 has 14 amino acids. Germline V gives CDR1 SEHNR, CDR2 FQNEAQ (reference sequence). Written as DNA, the CDR3 is TGTGCCAGCAGGACGGGGGGTGTTTCTAGCATTCAGTACTTC. As protein: CASRTGGVSSIQYF.

This chain links TRBV4-3 with TRBJ1-1; D is possibly TRBD1 (5 bases). V lost 0 bases and J lost 7, with 15 bases in between. Germline loops: CDR1 LGHNA, CDR2 YSLEER. CDR3 length: 15 amino acids. CDR3 loop: CASSQDQRGTDEAFF. The DNA for the CDR3 is TGCGCCAGCAGCCAAGATCAGCGAGGGACGGATGAAGCTTTCTTT.

The chain joins TRBV18 to TRBJ2-2; TRBD1 matches 11 bases. Germline V lookup: CDR1 KGHSH, CDR2 LQKENI. This CDR3 is 16 amino acids long. V trimming: 5 bases; J trimming: 6 bases; junction bases outside the gene matches: 8. CDR3 sequence: CASSIRPGQGAGELFF. In DNA form, the CDR3 reads TGTGCCAGCTCAATCCGACCGGGACAGGGGGCCGGGGAGCTGTTTTTT.

This sequence joins TRBV11-1 and TRBJ1-1; TRBD1 matches at 8 bases. CDR3 length: 13 residues. Per germline, CDR1 SGHAT and CDR2 FQDESV (reference sequence). V was pared by 8 bases and J by 5 bases, with 7 bases of the junction left unmatched. The CDR3 nucleotides are TGTGCCAGCCGAAGCAGGGGGCTTACTGAAGCTTTCTTT. The encoded protein is CASRSRGLTEAFF.

V gene TRBV19 combines with J gene TRBJ1-3, with D hard to call. Germline V gene lookup returns CDR1 LNHDA and CDR2 SQIVND (reference sequence). CDR3 length: 15 amino acids. Trimming removed 7 bases from V and 0 bases from J, with 13 bases in between. This CDR3 is CASTLDVRSGNTIYF. In DNA form, the CDR3 reads TGTGCCAGTACTTTGGACGTACGCTCTGGAAACACCATATATTTT.

The genes are TRBV6-5 and TRBJ2-1; D remains ambiguous. CDR3 length: 11 amino acids. Germline CDR1 reads MNHEY; CDR2 reads SVGAGI. Trimming removed 5 bases from V and 4 bases from J, with 3 bases in between. The CDR3, as DNA: TGTGCCAGCAGTGTGTACAATGAGCAGTTCTTC. Translating it yields CASSVYNEQFF.

V usage is TRBV6-1 and J usage is TRBJ2-5; the match to TRBD2 covers 10 bases. In germline, CDR1 is MNHNS, CDR2 SASEGT. The CDR3 is 20 amino acids. With V trimmed by 0 bases and J by 0 bases, 13 bases remained unmatched. The CDR3 DNA follows: TGTGCCAGCAGTGAAGCGGGCTGGGAGCGGGGGGGTCAGTACCAAGAGACCCAGTACTTC. It specifies CASSEAGWERGGQYQETQYF.

The chain carries TRBV11-1 and TRBJ1-2; a possible D gene is TRBD1 (6 bases). V was pared by 5 bases and J by 4 bases, with 11 bases between. CDR1 is SGHAT and CDR2 is FQDESV in the germline V gene (reference sequence). The CDR3 is 13 residues long. The CDR3 DNA is TGTGCCAGCAGCCCGGACAGTTTCTATGGCTACACCTTC. Protein product: CASSPDSFYGYTF.

The gene calls are TRBV6-4 and TRBJ2-2; weak D call: TRBD1 (7 bases). This CDR3 contains 16 residues. Per the germline V gene, CDR1 is MRHNA and CDR2 is SNTAGT. Trimming pared 6 bases from V and 3 bases from J, leaving 17 bases between. The CDR3 protein is CASSNGGGFDTGELFF. CDR3 nucleotide sequence: TGTGCCAGCAGCAACGGAGGGGGCTTTGACACCGGGGAGCTGTTTTTT.

This chain connects TRBV29-1 to TRBJ1-5; TRBD1 aligns across 9 bases. From germline, CDR1 is SQVTM and CDR2 ANQGSEA. V was pared by 6 bases and J by 1 base, with 16 bases of the junction left unmatched. The CDR3 covers 18 residues. DNA of the CDR3: TGCAGCGTAACGACCCAAAATGGCGGGACAGGGAGCAATCAGCCCCAGCATTTT. Its translation is CSVTTQNGGTGSNQPQHF.

V gene TRBV25-1 combines with J gene TRBJ1-2, with D perhaps matching TRBD1 (5 bases). CDR1 is MGHDK and CDR2 is SYGVNS in the germline V gene. Trimming took 5 bases from V and 8 from J, leaving 18 bases between them. There are 14 residues in the CDR3. CDR3: CASSPSGGGGGYTF. For the CDR3, the DNA is TGTGCCAGCAGTCCCTCGGGGGGAGGAGGCGGCTACACCTTC.

The chain employs TRBV5-1 and TRBJ2-5; D call uncertain. V was cut by 0 bases and J by 5 bases, with 8 bases left in between. CDR1 and CDR2 from the germline V gene are SGHRS and YFSETQ. CDR3 length equals 13 residues. The CDR3 bases are TGCGCCAGCAGCTTGGTGGGCACGGAGACCCAGTACTTC. Its translation: CASSLVGTETQYF.

CDR3 nucleotide sequence: TGTGCCTGGAGTGTACTACCGTACACTGAAGCTTTCTTT. It is translated as CAWSVLPYTEAFF. The genes are TRBV30 and TRBJ1-1; D not resolved. CDR1 GTSNPN and CDR2 SVGIG come from the germline V gene (reference sequence). The CDR3 totals 13 residues. Trimming left V 0 bases short and J 3 bases short, with 8 bases between.

J is TRBJ2-7 and V is TRBV4-3; perhaps TRBD1 as D (5 bases). The CDR3 extends over 15 amino acids. V lost 1 base to trimming and J lost 5 bases, with 15 bases between them. From germline, CDR1 is LGHNA and CDR2 YSLEER. The CDR3 nucleotides read TGCGCCAGCAGCCAAGGGTCAGCCAGGGCCCACGAGCAGTACTTC. As protein: CASSQGSARAHEQYF.

This rearrangement joins TRBV5-1 to TRBJ2-3, with TRBD1 matching over 11 bases. There are 15 residues in the CDR3. V shed 5 bases, J shed 2 bases, and the junction held 4 bases outside the gene matches. The germline CDR1 and CDR2 sequences are SGHRS and YFSETQ. Here the CDR3 reads CASSLGQGDTDTQYF. CDR3 DNA sequence: TGCGCCAGCAGTCTGGGACAGGGGGACACAGATACGCAGTATTTT.

The rearrangement joins TRBV7-2 to TRBJ2-1; D is unresolved. The CDR3 runs to 13 residues. Trimming left V 7 bases short and J 5 bases short, with 12 bases between. Germline CDR1 SGHTA, CDR2 FQGNSA. The CDR3 region is CASTLGRDNEQFF. DNA for the CDR3: TGTGCCAGCACCCTAGGACGAGACAATGAGCAGTTCTTC.

The chain is built from TRBV30 and TRBJ2-7; 9 nucleotides align to TRBD1. Per germline, CDR1 GTSNPN and CDR2 SVGIG (reference sequence). The CDR3 length is 14 residues. Losses at the gene ends were 1 base for V and 5 bases for J; bases not matched to a gene: 6. In DNA, the CDR3 is TGTGCCTGGAGTGGGACAGGGGTTCTCCACGAGCAGTACTTC. Amino acid sequence: CAWSGTGVLHEQYF.

This rearrangement joins TRBV18 to TRBJ2-5; 10 nucleotides agree with TRBD1. V lost 3 bases to trimming and J lost 1 base; unmatched junction nucleotides: 2. CDR1 is KGHSH, CDR2 LQKENI, per germline. The CDR3 has 15 residues. In nucleotides, the CDR3 is TGTGCCAGCTCACCGGGACAGGGGAGCCAAGAGACCCAGTACTTC. The encoded protein is CASSPGQGSQETQYF.

In its sample, this clone was seen once. The genes are TRBV7-9 and TRBJ1-2; TRBD1 agrees at 12 bases. Losses at the gene ends were 0 bases for V and 0 bases for J; bases not matched to a gene: 5. Germline loops: CDR1 SEHNR, CDR2 FQNEAQ (reference sequence). The length of the CDR3 is 18 residues. In nucleotides, the CDR3 is TGTGCCAGCAGCTTAGCCGGGACAGGGGGCGCTCCTAACTATGGCTACACCTTC. It is translated as CASSLAGTGGAPNYGYTF.

The chain carries TRBV4-1 and TRBJ2-7; TRBD2 matches 7 bases. From germline, CDR1 is MGHRA and CDR2 YSYEKL. Trimming removed 4 bases from V and 3 bases from J; junction bases left unmatched: 6. CDR3 length: 14 amino acids. The CDR3 here is CASSLLASDYEQYF. The CDR3 coding sequence is TGCGCCAGCAGCCTACTAGCGTCCGACTACGAGCAGTACTTC.

This clone has just one count. The V and J genes are TRBV18 and TRBJ1-1; 7 nucleotides match TRBD1. The CDR3 extends over 15 amino acids. Looked up from germline, CDR1 is KGHSH and CDR2 is LQKENI. V trimming: 4 bases; J trimming: 4 bases; junction bases outside the gene matches: 9. Here the CDR3 reads CASSQPQGRGTEAFF. The CDR3 nucleotides read TGTGCCAGCTCACAACCACAGGGGAGAGGCACTGAAGCTTTCTTT.

The chain links TRBV5-1 to TRBJ2-7; 7 bases line up with TRBD1. V lost 0 bases to trimming and J lost 5 bases; unmatched junction nucleotides: 8. The CDR3 totals 15 residues. CDR1 and CDR2 from the germline V gene are SGHRS and YFSETQ. The CDR3 region has the DNA TGCGCCAGCAGCTTGGAAGACAGGGTGAGGAACGAGCAGTACTTC. It specifies CASSLEDRVRNEQYF. Looking up the rest from reference TRBV5-1 and TRBJ2-7 gives the full variable domain: KAGVTQTPRYLIKTRGQQVTLSCSPISGHRSVSWYQQTPGQGLQFLFEYFSETQRNKGNFPGRFSGRQFSNSRSEMNVSTLELGDSALYLCASSLEDRVRNEQYFGPGTRLTVT.

This clone is a singleton in its sample. The chain joins TRBV10-3 to TRBJ2-7; perhaps TRBD1 as D (7 bases). CDR3 length: 17 residues. The V and J ends lost 0 bases and 2 bases respectively, with 17 bases between them. CDR1 and CDR2 (germline): ENHRY, SYGVKD. The CDR3 DNA is TGTGCCATCAGTGAGTCGGCGGGGCAGGGGGTTACCTACGAGCAGTACTTC. Translated, it gives CAISESAGQGVTYEQYF.

This chain connects TRBV7-3 to TRBJ2-1, with 10 bases lining up with TRBD2. There are 18 residues in the CDR3. V lost 5 bases and J lost 4; bases outside the gene matches: 14. Germline-derived CDR1 and CDR2 are SGHTA and FQGTGA. For the CDR3, the DNA is TGTGCCAGCAGCCGGACCATAGCGGGGGGCCCGACATACAATGAGCAGTTCTTC. Translation gives CASSRTIAGGPTYNEQFF.

The chain carries TRBV7-3 and TRBJ1-2; TRBD1 might be the D (6 bases). Germline V lookup: CDR1 SGHTA, CDR2 FQGTGA. The CDR3 is 13 residues long. V dropped 5 bases and J dropped 7 bases, with 14 bases sitting between them. In DNA form, the CDR3 reads TGTGCCAGCAGCGGACAGTTTTCTGGTGGCTACACCTTC. Protein sequence: CASSGQFSGGYTF.

The chain has TRBV2 and TRBJ2-3; D is possibly TRBD1 or TRBD2 (5 bases each). The germline V and J ends were trimmed by 3 bases and 10 bases, with 14 bases remaining between them. CDR1 and CDR2 (germline): SNHLY, FYNNEI. The CDR3 has 13 residues. CDR3 DNA sequence: TGTGCCAGCAGTGAGGCCGGGACCCCGGCGCAGTATTTT. Translated, it gives CASSEAGTPAQYF.

V and J are TRBV2 and TRBJ1-4, with TRBD1 identical over 7 bases. The CDR3 spans 15 residues. The V and J ends lost 2 bases and 3 bases, in that order; junction bases with no gene match: 3. The germline V gene encodes CDR1 SNHLY and CDR2 FYNNEI. In DNA, the CDR3 is TGTGCCAGCAGTGAACGAGGGGGCCCTAATGAAAAACTGTTTTTT. Residues: CASSERGGPNEKLFF.